These 15 T cell receptor beta chains originate from one sample sequenced in a study of early T cells in non-severe SARS-CoV-2 infection. In TCRdb, the 5' RACE reads were re-called with MiXCR into one record per CDR3 protein. The sample has 25,000 to 30,000 distinct CDR3 sequences, 4.4% seen once. The sequenced material came from whole blood. The receptors come from an adult who was a healthcare worker with PCR-confirmed SARS-CoV-2 infection or an uninfected control (not recorded which).

This clonotype came up many times. CDR3 coding DNA: TGCGCCAGCAGCCAAGATTGGGGGACCCGCAATGAGCAGTTCTTC. Its translation is CASSQDWGTRNEQFF. The V call is TRBV4-1, the J call TRBJ2-1; either TRBD1 or TRBD2 may fit D (5 bases each). The CDR3 contains 15 residues. Trimming pared 0 bases from V and 6 bases from J, leaving 12 bases between. The germline V gene encodes CDR1 MGHRA and CDR2 YSYEKL.

This clonotype was found many times. The chain recombines TRBV12-3 or TRBV12-4 with TRBJ2-7, with D unresolved. CDR3 length: 12 amino acids. V lost 5 bases and J lost 4, with 9 bases in between. CDR3 DNA: TGTGCCAGCAGTATGGACGGTTACGAGCAGTACTTC. Translating gives CASSMDGYEQYF.

This clonotype was seen ten or more times. V usage is TRBV28 and J usage is TRBJ1-5; tentatively, D is TRBD1 (5 bases). This CDR3 comprises 17 residues. Germline V gene data show CDR1 as MDHEN and CDR2 as SYDVKM. V was cut by 7 bases and J by 0 bases, with 19 bases left in between. The CDR3 DNA follows: TGTGCCAGCACCCTGACCGGGGGTCCCTATAGCAATCAGCCCCAGCATTTT. This gives the protein CASTLTGGPYSNQPQHF.

This clonotype was recorded at least ten times. This chain connects TRBV5-1 to TRBJ1-6, with 10 nucleotides matching TRBD1. The CDR3 is made up of 15 amino acids. Germline assignment: CDR1 SGHRS and CDR2 YFSETQ. The V and J ends lost 4 bases and 7 bases, in that order; junction bases with no gene match: 5. The CDR3 nucleotides read TGCGCCAGCAGCGACGGACAGGGGGAAAATTCACCCCTCCACTTT. This codes for CASSDGQGENSPLHF.

Ten or more counts support this clonotype. The chain carries TRBV7-2 and TRBJ2-7; D might be TRBD2 (5 bases). The V gene lost 5 bases and the J gene lost 4 bases, with 9 bases spanning the gap. Germline V gene lookup returns CDR1 SGHTA and CDR2 FQGNSA. This CDR3 spans 12 amino acids. CDR3 amino acids: CASSDGVYEQYF. CDR3 DNA: TGTGCCAGCAGCGACGGGGTTTACGAGCAGTACTTC. Full variable domain (outside the CDR3, taken from reference TRBV7-2 and TRBJ2-7): GAGVSQSPSNKVTEKGKDVELRCDPISGHTALYWYRQSLGQGLEFLIYFQGNSAPDKSGLPSDRFSAERTGGSVSTLTIQRTQQEDSAVYLCASSDGVYEQYFGPGTRLTVT.

This clonotype was found many times. V gene TRBV4-2 combines with J gene TRBJ2-1; 7 positions match TRBD2. Germline V gene data show CDR1 as LGHNA and CDR2 as YNFKEQ. The CDR3 covers 14 residues. J gave up 4 bases and V 4 bases, and 4 bases lay outside the gene matches. CDR3 region: CASSRSGLYNEQFF. CDR3 in DNA: TGTGCCAGCAGCCGATCGGGACTATACAATGAGCAGTTCTTC.

This clonotype was recorded many times. V and J are TRBV20-1 and TRBJ1-5, with D possibly TRBD1 on 5 matching bases. Looked up from germline, CDR1 is DFQATT and CDR2 is SNEGSKA (reference sequence). V shed 6 bases and J shed 0 bases, with 18 bases lying between them. The CDR3 consists of 16 residues. Written as DNA, the CDR3 is TGCAGTGCGGGGAAGGCAGGGCGGAATAGCAATCAGCCCCAGCATTTT. It specifies CSAGKAGRNSNQPQHF.

Judged by abundance, this clonotype is medium-sized. The rearrangement uses TRBV11-2 and TRBJ1-2, with TRBD1 as a possible D gene (6 bases). The CDR3 totals 14 residues. V lost 3 bases, J lost 4 bases, and 12 bases lay in between. Looked up from germline, CDR1 is SGHAT and CDR2 is FQNNGV. CDR3 nucleotide sequence: TGTGCCAGCAGCTTGAGAGGGGGGGTCTATGGCTACACCTTC. It specifies CASSLRGGVYGYTF. Full variable domain (outside the CDR3, taken from reference TRBV11-2 and TRBJ1-2): EAGVAQSPRYKIIEKRQSVAFWCNPISGHATLYWYQQILGQGPKLLIQFQNNGVVDDSQLPKDRFSAERLKGVDSTLKIQPAKLEDSAVYLCASSLRGGVYGYTFGSGTRLTVV.

This clonotype has ten or more counts. The chain combines TRBV3-1 with TRBJ2-7; possible D gene TRBD2, 5 bases. The germline V gene encodes CDR1 LGHDT and CDR2 YNNKEL (reference sequence). The length of the CDR3 is 14 residues. The V end lost 5 bases, the J end lost 0 bases, and 11 bases lay between the germline ends. CDR3 sequence reads: CASSFSGSSYEQYF. Here the CDR3 DNA reads TGTGCCAGCAGCTTCTCTGGGAGCTCCTACGAGCAGTACTTC.

The sample holds many counts of this clonotype. The chain employs TRBV27 and TRBJ2-3, with D perhaps TRBD1 (6 bases). The germline V and J ends were trimmed by 5 bases and 2 bases, with 14 bases remaining between them. The CDR3 totals 15 residues. Germline CDR1 and CDR2: MNHEY and SMNVEV (reference sequence). The CDR3 reads CASSVQGIATDTQYF. The CDR3 nucleotides read TGTGCCAGCAGTGTCCAGGGGATAGCCACAGATACGCAGTATTTT.

In this sample, this clonotype turned up many times. The rearrangement uses TRBV5-1 and TRBJ1-1; D is unresolved. The CDR3 runs to 14 residues. V was trimmed by 0 bases and J by 0 bases, leaving 6 bases between them. Germline CDR1 SGHRS, CDR2 YFSETQ. The CDR3 protein is CASSLVTVNTEAFF. DNA for the CDR3: TGCGCCAGCAGCTTGGTGACGGTGAACACTGAAGCTTTCTTT.

This clonotype was seen many times. V gene TRBV7-2 combines with J gene TRBJ2-3; no clear D. CDR3 length: 11 residues. CDR1 is SGHTA and CDR2 is FQGNSA in the germline V gene. Trimming removed 2 bases from V and 8 bases from J, with 5 bases in between. In DNA, the CDR3 is TGTGCCAGCAGCTTACTTAGTACGCAGTATTTT. This sequence encodes CASSLLSTQYF.

This clonotype has ten or more counts. J is TRBJ2-1 and V is TRBV7-8, with D possibly being TRBD2 (7 bases). Looked up from germline, CDR1 is SGHVS and CDR2 is FQNEAQ. V lost 1 base and J 4 bases, leaving 14 bases between the germline ends. The CDR3 is made up of 16 amino acids. CDR3 loop: CASSLVGGATYNEQFF. The CDR3 coding sequence is TGTGCCAGCAGCTTAGTAGGGGGGGCCACGTACAATGAGCAGTTCTTC.

This clonotype is medium-sized in the sample. The chain links TRBV6-6 to TRBJ1-5; no reliable D call. Germline lookup yields CDR1 MNHNY and CDR2 SVGAGI (reference sequence). The V gene lost 2 bases and the J gene lost 7 bases, with 6 bases spanning the gap. The CDR3 is 12 amino acids. CDR3 coding DNA: TGTGCCAGCAGTTACAGTTTACAGCCCCAGCATTTT. Translating gives CASSYSLQPQHF.

Ten or more counts support this clonotype. This sequence joins TRBV7-2 and TRBJ1-2; perhaps TRBD1 as D (6 bases). The V end lost 2 bases, the J end lost 5 bases, and 12 bases lay between the germline ends. This CDR3 contains 14 residues. Germline V lookup: CDR1 SGHTA, CDR2 FQGNSA. CDR3 residues: CASSLQGGGYGYTF. The DNA of the CDR3 is TGTGCCAGCAGCTTACAGGGAGGGGGTTATGGCTACACCTTC.